Below, 3 T cell receptor beta chains from the same sample are listed, as sequenced in a study of metastatic and nonmetastatic thyroid tumors. Thyroid surgery was preceded by no treatment in any patient. Via MiXCR, TCRdb re-called the PCR reads. Here the sample spans approximately 12,000 clones, roughly 25% being singletons. Source material: adjacent normal tissue. These receptors were collected from a female donor with papillary thyroid cancer or a benign thyroid nodule (not recorded which). Some clones in this sample may be carry-over from other donors' samples.

In this sample, this clone is medium-sized. The chain recombines TRBV4-1 with TRBJ2-7, with D maybe TRBD2 (6 bases). Germline assignment: CDR1 MGHRA and CDR2 YSYEKL. The V end was cut by 0 bases, the J end by 2 bases, with 14 bases between. The CDR3 is 16 residues long. Written as DNA, the CDR3 is TGCGCCAGCAGCCAAGATTCAGAAGCGGGCGCCTACGAGCAGTACTTC. Translating it yields CASSQDSEAGAYEQYF.

V gene TRBV20-1 combines with J gene TRBJ2-3, with TRBD2 matching over 7 bases. The CDR3 is 15 residues long. Germline trimming cut 5 bases from V and 3 bases from J; bases unmatched to any gene: 11. Per the germline V gene, CDR1 is DFQATT and CDR2 is SNEGSKA (reference sequence). Written as DNA, the CDR3 is TGCAGTGCTGGGGCTAGCGGTGTCCAAACAGATACGCAGTATTTT. Translating gives CSAGASGVQTDTQYF.

CDR3 DNA sequence: TGTGCCAGCAGCTTAGATGTCGGGACTGGGGGAGAGCAGTACTTC. It translates to CASSLDVGTGGEQYF. The rearrangement links TRBV11-2 to TRBJ2-7; perhaps TRBD2 as D (6 bases). V lost 0 bases and J lost 7, with 16 bases in between. The CDR3 is made up of 15 amino acids. Germline V CDR1 and CDR2: SGHAT, FQNNGV.